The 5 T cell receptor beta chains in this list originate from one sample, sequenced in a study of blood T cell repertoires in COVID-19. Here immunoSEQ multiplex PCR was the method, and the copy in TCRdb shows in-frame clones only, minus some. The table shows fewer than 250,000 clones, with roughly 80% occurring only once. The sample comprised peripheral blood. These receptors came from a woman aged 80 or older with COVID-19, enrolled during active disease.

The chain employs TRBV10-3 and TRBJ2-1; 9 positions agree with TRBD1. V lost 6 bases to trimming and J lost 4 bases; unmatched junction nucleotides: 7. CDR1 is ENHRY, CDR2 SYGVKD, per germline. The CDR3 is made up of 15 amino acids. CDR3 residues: CAIRATGGLYNEQFF. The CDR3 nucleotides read TGTGCCATCAGAGCCACAGGGGGCCTTTACAATGAGCAGTTCTTC.

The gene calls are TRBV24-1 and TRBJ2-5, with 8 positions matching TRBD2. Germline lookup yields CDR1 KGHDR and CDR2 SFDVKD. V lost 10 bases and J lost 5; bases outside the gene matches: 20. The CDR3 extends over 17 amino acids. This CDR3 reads CATQAGVTGGAGETQYF. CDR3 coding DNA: TGTGCCACTCAAGCGGGTGTCACGGGGGGGGCCGGTGAGACCCAGTACTTC.

The CDR3, as DNA: TGCGCCAGCAGCCCCACGGTGGTTGGGAACACTGAAGCTTTCTTT. It translates to CASSPTVVGNTEAFF. The chain has TRBV4-1 and TRBJ1-1; D remains ambiguous. The CDR3 totals 15 residues. Germline assignment: CDR1 MGHRA and CDR2 YSYEKL. The V gene lost 4 bases and the J gene lost 1 base, with 13 bases spanning the gap.

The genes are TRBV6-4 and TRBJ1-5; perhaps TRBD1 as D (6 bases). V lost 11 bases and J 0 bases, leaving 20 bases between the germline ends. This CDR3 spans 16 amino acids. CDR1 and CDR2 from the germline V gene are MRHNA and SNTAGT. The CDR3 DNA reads TGTGCCGCCACATCACAGGGAAGTGATAGCAATCAGCCCCAGCATTTT. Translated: CAATSQGSDSNQPQHF.

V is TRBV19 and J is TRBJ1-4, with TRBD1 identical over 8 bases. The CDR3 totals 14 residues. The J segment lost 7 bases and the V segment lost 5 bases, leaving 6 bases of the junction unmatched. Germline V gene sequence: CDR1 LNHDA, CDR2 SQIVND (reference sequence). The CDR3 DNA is TGTGCCAGTAGTCCGGACAGGGTTACTGAAAAACTGTTTTTT. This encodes CASSPDRVTEKLFF.